Presented here are 22 T cell receptor beta chains from one specimen sequenced in a study of T cell responses to AZD1222 COVID-19 vaccine. Produced via immunoSEQ multiplex PCR; TCRdb's table is partial and in-frame only. This repertoire shows some 180,000 clones, over 90% found once; its top ten account for 1.5% to 2%. The sample was peripheral blood, taken 28 days after the second AZD1222 dose. The receptor set was obtained from an adult who received the AZD1222 COVID-19 vaccine.

This chain joins TRBV4-1 and TRBJ1-4, with D perhaps TRBD1 (5 bases). Trimming removed 3 bases at V and 4 bases at J, with 15 bases between. In germline, CDR1 is MGHRA, CDR2 YSYEKL. This CDR3 is built from 16 residues. CDR3 amino acids: CASSQDRDQSNEKLFF. The CDR3, as DNA: TGCGCCAGCAGCCAGGATCGGGACCAAAGTAATGAAAAACTGTTTTTT.

Here the CDR3 reads CASSTTGQETQYF. The CDR3 DNA sequence: TGTGCCAGCAGCACGACAGGGCAAGAGACCCAGTACTTC. This chain links TRBV5-8 with TRBJ2-5; TRBD1 matches at 7 bases. V was clipped by 4 bases and J by 2 bases; unmatched bases: 2. Germline V lookup: CDR1 SGHTS, CDR2 YDEGEE. CDR3 size: 13 residues.

V and J are TRBV6-2 or TRBV6-3 and TRBJ1-5; no definite D call. The CDR3 has 13 amino acids. Germline V gives CDR1 MNHEY, CDR2 SVGEGT. The germline V and J ends were trimmed by 2 bases and 1 base, with 3 bases remaining between them. The CDR3 DNA follows: TGTGCCAGCAGTTACAGGAGCAATCAGCCCCAGCATTTT. It translates to CASSYRSNQPQHF.

The chain couples TRBV7-3 to TRBJ1-2, with a possible D match to TRBD1 (6 bases). The germline gives CDR1 SGHTA, CDR2 FQGTGA. Deletions cut 0 bases from V and 8 bases from J, with 22 bases between. The CDR3 is 17 amino acids. As DNA, the CDR3 is TGTGCCAGCAGCTTAACGTCAGGGACTGACTTCGACAGGGGCTACACCTTC. Amino acids: CASSLTSGTDFDRGYTF.

This clone was counted a few times. This rearrangement joins TRBV6-5 to TRBJ2-7; the match to TRBD1 covers 9 bases. The trim removed 7 bases at V and 7 bases at J, leaving 11 bases unmatched. In germline, CDR1 is MNHEY, CDR2 SVGAGI. The CDR3 has 14 residues. CDR3 sequence: CASTPTSDRGEQYF. CDR3 nucleotide sequence: TGTGCCAGCACTCCGACCTCGGACAGGGGTGAGCAGTACTTC.

This sequence joins TRBV12-3 or TRBV12-4 and TRBJ2-3; 7 bases line up with TRBD1. The CDR3 totals 12 residues. V lost 7 bases, J lost 13 bases, and 11 bases stayed unmatched. The CDR3 nucleotides are TGTGCCAGCAATACCCCGGGACAGAGGGAGTATTTT. Its translation is CASNTPGQREYF.

The rearrangement joins TRBV19 to TRBJ1-1; D ambiguous. Germline V gene sequence: CDR1 LNHDA, CDR2 SQIVND (reference sequence). This CDR3 has 14 residues. The V end lost 3 bases, the J end lost 4 bases, and 12 bases lay between the germline ends. The CDR3 nucleotides are TGTGCCAGTAGTATCCAGCCTGAGAGCACTGAAGCTTTCTTT. Its translation: CASSIQPESTEAFF.

The chain couples TRBV6-5 to TRBJ1-1; no clear D. The CDR3 is made up of 15 amino acids. Germline V gene sequence: CDR1 MNHEY, CDR2 SVGAGI. V gave up 0 bases and J gave up 6 bases, with 14 bases separating them. This CDR3 reads CASSYSQFSTAEAFF. In DNA form, the CDR3 reads TGTGCCAGCAGTTACTCCCAATTTTCGACCGCTGAAGCTTTCTTT.

This clone showed up just a few times. Within the sample, other DNA sequences also encode this same CDR3. The chain couples TRBV27 to TRBJ1-5; D is uncertain. Germline V lookup: CDR1 MNHEY, CDR2 SMNVEV (reference sequence). The CDR3 runs to 12 residues. V was cut by 1 base and J by 6 bases, with 4 bases left in between. The CDR3 DNA follows: TGTGCCAGCAGTTTATTGGGTCAGCCCCAGCATTTT. This translates into CASSLLGQPQHF.

CDR3 amino acids: CASSITGGQTDTQYF. The CDR3 DNA reads as TGTGCCAGTAGTATAACCGGGGGGCAAACAGATACGCAGTATTTT. The chain joins TRBV19 to TRBJ2-3, with D tentatively TRBD2 (7 bases). This CDR3 has 15 amino acids. Trimming cost V 2 bases and J 3 bases, with 12 bases left between them. Germline-derived CDR1 and CDR2 are LNHDA and SQIVND (reference sequence).

The rearrangement links TRBV30 to TRBJ1-3; 7 bases are a match to TRBD1. Germline V lookup: CDR1 GTSNPN, CDR2 SVGIG (reference sequence). V lost 1 base, J lost 4 bases, and 19 bases stayed unmatched. CDR3 length: 19 amino acids. The CDR3 DNA reads TGTGCCTGGAGTGCCCCCGACATTGACAGGGTGGGTCGCGGAAACACCATATATTTT. It translates to CAWSAPDIDRVGRGNTIYF.

The chain joins TRBV3-1 (or the pseudogene TRBV3-2) to TRBJ2-3, with D hard to call. The CDR3 loop spans 13 amino acids. Trimming removed 6 bases at V and 0 bases at J, with 7 bases between. Germline CDR1 and CDR2: LGHDT and YNNKEL (reference sequence). The chain's CDR3 is CASSWKSTDTQYF. In DNA form, the CDR3 reads TGTGCCAGCAGTTGGAAAAGCACAGATACGCAGTATTTT.

The V call is TRBV11-2, the J call TRBJ1-1, with D possibly TRBD1 on 6 matching bases. Germline lookup yields CDR1 SGHAT and CDR2 FQNNGV. Deletions cut 1 base from V and 6 bases from J, with 18 bases between. The CDR3 is made up of 16 amino acids. The chain's CDR3 is CASSLGSGGGDPEAFF. In DNA form, the CDR3 reads TGTGCCAGCAGCTTAGGTAGTGGGGGGGGCGACCCTGAAGCTTTCTTT. The entire variable domain, with the rest obtained from reference TRBV11-2 and TRBJ1-1, is as follows: EAGVAQSPRYKIIEKRQSVAFWCNPISGHATLYWYQQILGQGPKLLIQFQNNGVVDDSQLPKDRFSAERLKGVDSTLKIQPAKLEDSAVYLCASSLGSGGGDPEAFFGQGTRLTVV.

This clone was seen a single time. This chain joins TRBV6-2 or TRBV6-3 and TRBJ2-7; 8 nucleotides match TRBD1. CDR3 length: 13 amino acids. Germline CDR1 is MNHEY and CDR2 is SVGEGT. With 5 bases clipped from V and 6 bases from J, the junction kept 6 bases outside the gene matches. CDR3 coding DNA: TGTGCCAGCAGTCAGGTTACAGGGGGCGAGCAGTACTTC. Amino acids: CASSQVTGGEQYF.

This clone was recorded only once. The CDR3 spells CASSLTGGSTDTQYF. CDR3 DNA sequence: TGTGCCAGCAGCTTGACAGGGGGTAGCACAGATACGCAGTATTTT. The genes are TRBV7-2 and TRBJ2-3; 9 bases are a match to TRBD1. This CDR3 comprises 15 residues. CDR1 is SGHTA and CDR2 is FQGNSA in the germline V gene. Germline trimming cut 3 bases from V and 0 bases from J; bases unmatched to any gene: 1.

The rearrangement uses TRBV4-2 and TRBJ1-2, with TRBD1 matching 7 bases. Per germline, CDR1 LGHNA and CDR2 YNFKEQ. This CDR3 spans 14 amino acids. V gave up 2 bases and J gave up 4 bases; unmatched junction bases: 4. DNA of the CDR3: TGTGCCAGCAGCCAACCCAGGGACAGCTATGGCTACACCTTC. As protein: CASSQPRDSYGYTF.

The V and J genes are TRBV19 and TRBJ1-5, with TRBD1 matching over 8 bases. The CDR3 totals 17 residues. From germline, CDR1 is LNHDA and CDR2 SQIVND (reference sequence). The ends lost 5 bases at V and 6 bases at J; junction bases unmatched: 15. CDR3 residues: CASSPVGNTGGGQPQHF. DNA of the CDR3: TGTGCCAGTAGTCCCGTAGGAAATACAGGGGGTGGTCAGCCCCAGCATTTT.

The chain is built from TRBV15 and TRBJ1-1, with D perhaps matching TRBD1 (5 bases). V shed 0 bases and J shed 3 bases, with 14 bases lying between them. CDR3 size: 16 residues. Germline CDR1 reads LNHNV; CDR2 reads YYDKDF (reference sequence). CDR3 protein: CATSRDPEGLDTEAFF. Here the CDR3 DNA reads TGTGCCACCAGCAGAGATCCGGAGGGGCTGGACACTGAAGCTTTCTTT.

The chain employs TRBV5-1 and TRBJ2-1; 10 bases align to TRBD1. V lost 4 bases to trimming and J lost 8 bases; unmatched junction nucleotides: 6. Germline V lookup: CDR1 SGHRS, CDR2 YFSETQ. The CDR3 is 14 amino acids. DNA for the CDR3: TGCGCCAGCAGCCTGGACAGGGGGTTTGATGAGCAGTTCTTC. It codes for CASSLDRGFDEQFF. Full variable domain (remainder filled in from reference TRBV5-1 and TRBJ2-1): KAGVTQTPRYLIKTRGQQVTLSCSPISGHRSVSWYQQTPGQGLQFLFEYFSETQRNKGNFPGRFSGRQFSNSRSEMNVSTLELGDSALYLCASSLDRGFDEQFFGPGTRLTVL.

The V and J genes are TRBV28 and TRBJ1-5; D gene uncertain. Looked up from germline, CDR1 is MDHEN and CDR2 is SYDVKM. The CDR3 consists of 12 residues. Trimming took off 6 bases at V and 4 bases at J, with 7 bases between the two ends. Here the CDR3 DNA reads TGTGCCAGCAGCGTCTTGAATCAGCCCCAGCATTTT. Translating it yields CASSVLNQPQHF.

CDR3 DNA sequence: TGTGCCAGCAGTGGGTTCCCGGGACAGCTTAATGAAAAACTGTTTTTT. This encodes CASSGFPGQLNEKLFF. V usage is TRBV2 and J usage is TRBJ1-4; 7 positions agree with TRBD1. The CDR3 spans 16 residues. CDR1 is SNHLY and CDR2 is FYNNEI in the germline V gene. With 4 bases clipped from V and 4 bases from J, the junction kept 9 bases outside the gene matches.

The chain recombines TRBV30 with TRBJ2-1, with TRBD1 matching 7 bases. With V trimmed by 7 bases and J by 8 bases, 5 bases remained unmatched. CDR3 length: 11 residues. Germline CDR1 is GTSNPN and CDR2 is SVGIG (reference sequence). The CDR3 coding sequence is TGTGCCTCAGACAGGGCCTATGAGCAGTTCTTC. Translated, it gives CASDRAYEQFF. Together with reference TRBV30 and TRBJ2-1, the CDR3 gives the full variable domain: SQTIHQWPATLVQPVGSPLSLECTVEGTSNPNLYWYRQAAGRGLQLLFYSVGIGQISSEVPQNLSASRPQDRQFILSSKKLLLSDSGFYLCASDRAYEQFFGPGTRLTVL.